This T cell receptor beta chain derives from a study of T cells in localized non-small cell lung cancer. This CDR3 spans 13 amino acids. The germline V gene encodes CDR1 MNHNS and CDR2 SASEGT. Between the trimmed V and J ends, which lost 3 bases and 1 base, there was a span of 6 bases. Comment on this clone: Its specificity is not known.

This table comes from immunoSEQ multiplex PCR, and its TCRdb copy is limited to in-frame clones, with some not included. The sample lists roughly 30,000 clones, 84% seen once, with roughly 4.8% in the top ten. General observations from the study: Exceeding tumor, uninvolved adjacent lung had the highest T cell clonality.

This clonotype was obtained from a man between 40 and 75 years old with stage III lung adenocarcinoma. Sequenced here: peripheral blood mononuclear cells, sampled before any cancer treatment. This rearrangement joins TRBV6-1 to TRBJ1-1, with D tentatively TRBD1 (5 bases). This CDR3 is CASSDQGNTEAFF. CDR3 nucleotides: TGTGCCAGCAGTGATCAGGGGAACACTGAAGCTTTCTTT.